A selection of T cell receptor beta chains follows, all from one sample in a study of cytomegalovirus exposure and HLA in healthy donors. Profiling relied on immunoSEQ multiplex PCR, and the TCRdb table lists in-frame clones only, not all of them. Among over 120,000 clones, approximately 63% were seen once, and the ten largest hold about 2.2%. Material: PBMCs. These receptors all come from a woman aged 55 to 70 in good health and CMV-seropositive. CDR3s include the opening cysteine and the closing phenylalanine or tryptophan. D genes are given only for firm matches. Only part of the rows carry a size: once, few, many, or a class if the clone is expanded.

v_call	clone_size	d_call	j_call	cdr3_aa	cdr3_nt
TRBV9	few	TRBD2	TRBJ2-7	CASSGSTSGSAEQYF	TGTGCCAGCAGCGGTTCAACTAGCGGGAGTGCTGAGCAGTACTTC
TRBV5-4	-	-	TRBJ1-1	CASSLDSRNTEAFF	TGTGCCAGCAGCCTCGACTCAAGGAACACTGAAGCTTTCTTT
TRBV2	-	-	TRBJ2-1	CASSVGANEQFF	TGTGCCAGCAGTGTTGGAGCCAATGAGCAGTTCTTC
TRBV5-4	-	TRBD1	TRBJ2-5	CASSHRQGREETQYF	TGTGCCAGCAGCCACCGACAGGGGAGAGAGGAGACCCAGTACTTC
TRBV27	-	TRBD2	TRBJ2-7	CAAAASGAYEQYF	TGTGCCGCGGCGGCTAGCGGCGCCTACGAGCAGTACTTC
TRBV6-5	-	TRBD2	TRBJ2-7	CASSRRTSDTYEQYF	TGTGCCAGCAGCAGACGGACTAGCGACACCTACGAGCAGTACTTC
TRBV6-5	-	-	TRBJ1-2	CASRRTFRPYGYTF	TGTGCCAGCAGACGGACTTTTAGACCATATGGCTACACCTTC
TRBV7-9	-	-	TRBJ2-5	CASSLLEVIGETQYF	TGTGCCAGCAGCTTACTCGAGGTCATAGGAGAGACCCAGTACTTC
TRBV25-1	-	-	TRBJ2-3	CASSVGGVGGITDTQYF	TGTGCCAGCAGCGTTGGAGGAGTGGGAGGAATTACAGATACGCAGTATTTT
TRBV28	-	-	TRBJ1-5	CASSLLADSNQPQHF	TGTGCCAGCAGTTTACTGGCAGATAGCAATCAGCCCCAGCATTTT
TRBV5-1	few	-	TRBJ1-3	CASSLVGGTGNTIYF	TGCGCCAGCAGCTTGGTAGGGGGTACGGGAAACACCATATATTTT